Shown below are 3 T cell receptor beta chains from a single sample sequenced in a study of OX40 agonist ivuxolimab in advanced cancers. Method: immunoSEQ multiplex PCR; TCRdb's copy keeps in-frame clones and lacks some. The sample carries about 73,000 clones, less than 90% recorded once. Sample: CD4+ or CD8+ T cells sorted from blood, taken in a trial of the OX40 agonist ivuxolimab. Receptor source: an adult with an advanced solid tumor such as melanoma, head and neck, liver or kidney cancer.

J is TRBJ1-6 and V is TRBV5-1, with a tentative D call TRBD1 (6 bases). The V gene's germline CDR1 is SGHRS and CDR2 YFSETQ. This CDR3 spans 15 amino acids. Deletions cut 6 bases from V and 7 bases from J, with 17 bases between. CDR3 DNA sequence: TGCGCCAGCACCCTCACAGGGTCGGACAATTCACCCCTCCACTTT. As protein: CASTLTGSDNSPLHF.

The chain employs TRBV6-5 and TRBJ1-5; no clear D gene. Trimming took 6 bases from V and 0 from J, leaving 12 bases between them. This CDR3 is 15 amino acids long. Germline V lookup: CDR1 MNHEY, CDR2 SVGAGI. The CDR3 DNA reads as TGTGCCAGCAGGCACTCCAGTAGTAGCAATCAGCCCCAGCATTTT. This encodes CASRHSSSSNQPQHF.

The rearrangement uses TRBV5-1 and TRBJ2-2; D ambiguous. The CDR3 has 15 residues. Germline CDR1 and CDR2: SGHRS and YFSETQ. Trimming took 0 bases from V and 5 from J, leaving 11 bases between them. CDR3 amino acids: CASSLETLGTGELFF. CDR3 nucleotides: TGCGCCAGCAGCTTGGAAACTCTGGGAACCGGGGAGCTGTTTTTT.